Presented here are 27 T cell receptor beta chains from one specimen sequenced in a study of T cell responses to AZD1222 COVID-19 vaccine. Assay: immunoSEQ multiplex PCR; the TCRdb copy retains only in-frame clones and omits some. The data show 100,000 to 140,000 clones, 89% seen once. The source material was peripheral blood, sampled on day 0 of AZD1222 vaccination. These receptors were taken from an adult in good health.

The chain employs TRBV7-9 and TRBJ1-4; tentatively, D is TRBD1 (5 bases). Germline V CDR1 and CDR2: SEHNR, FQNEAQ (reference sequence). V lost 7 bases, J lost 7 bases, and 13 bases lay in between. The CDR3 loop spans 13 amino acids. CDR3 in amino acids: CASIPGGGEKLFF. CDR3 DNA: TGTGCCAGCATCCCGGGGGGTGGTGAAAAACTGTTTTTT.

V usage is TRBV2 and J usage is TRBJ2-2; D is unresolved. The V gene's germline CDR1 is SNHLY and CDR2 FYNNEI. V gave up 6 bases and J gave up 5 bases, with 4 bases separating them. The CDR3 extends over 11 amino acids. CDR3 sequence: CASRGTGELFF. CDR3 sequence (DNA): TGTGCCAGCAGGGGGACCGGGGAGCTGTTTTTT. The full variable domain, in which reference TRBV2 and TRBJ2-2 provide the parts outside the CDR3, is EPEVTQTPSHQVTQMGQEVILRCVPISNHLYFYWYRQILGQKVEFLVSFYNNEISEKSEIFDDQFSVERPDGSNFTLKIRSTKLEDSAMYFCASRGTGELFFGEGSRLTVL.

This chain connects TRBV7-3 to TRBJ1-2; D is ambiguous. The CDR3 is 17 amino acids. V was clipped by 5 bases and J by 0 bases, with 19 bases between them. The germline gives CDR1 SGHTA, CDR2 FQGTGA. The CDR3 DNA follows: TGTGCCAGCAGCCCGGGTGGGTCCGCCCGGGCTAACTATGGCTACACCTTC. As protein: CASSPGGSARANYGYTF.

Comment on this clone: This sample also contains other DNA sequences that code for the same CDR3. V gene TRBV11-3 combines with J gene TRBJ2-3; TRBD2 matches 7 bases. Germline V gene data show CDR1 as SGHNT and CDR2 as YENEEA. The CDR3 is made up of 14 amino acids. J was trimmed by 5 bases and V by 1 base; bases with no gene match: 3. The CDR3 reads CASSLGLAGDTQYF. The CDR3 nucleotides read TGTGCCAGCAGCTTAGGACTAGCTGGAGATACGCAGTATTTT.

This chain links TRBV19 with TRBJ2-7, with D tentatively TRBD1 (5 bases). The CDR3 length is 14 residues. Between the trimmed V and J ends, which lost 3 bases and 6 bases, there was a span of 15 bases. Per germline, CDR1 LNHDA and CDR2 SQIVND (reference sequence). CDR3 loop: CASSIGGAVGEQYF. CDR3 DNA: TGTGCCAGTAGTATCGGTGGGGCTGTCGGCGAGCAGTACTTC.

This clone was seen once. The V gene is TRBV19, the J gene TRBJ2-7; D is perhaps TRBD1 or TRBD2 (5 bases each). V shed 7 bases and J shed 5 bases, with 24 bases lying between them. Germline CDR1 is LNHDA and CDR2 is SQIVND (reference sequence). The CDR3 loop spans 16 amino acids. The CDR3 region has the DNA TGTGCCAGTACCCCCCCGGGACGGACAAACGGTAACGAGCAGTACTTC. It encodes CASTPPGRTNGNEQYF.

The rearrangement uses TRBV18 and TRBJ1-5; D remains unclear. CDR1 is KGHSH and CDR2 is LQKENI in the germline V gene. V dropped 3 bases and J dropped 1 base, with 16 bases sitting between them. The CDR3 contains 17 residues. This chain's CDR3 is CASSPPHGKGSNQPQHF. In nucleotides, the CDR3 is TGTGCCAGCTCACCGCCACACGGGAAAGGGAGCAATCAGCCCCAGCATTTT.

The genes are TRBV9 and TRBJ2-7; weak D call: TRBD2 (6 bases). V lost 0 bases to trimming and J lost 6 bases, with 16 bases between them. This CDR3 region has 15 residues. Looked up from germline, CDR1 is SGDLS and CDR2 is YYNGEE. CDR3 coding DNA: TGTGCCAGCAGCGTAGTGGGTGGAGGGGAAGCCGAGCAGTACTTC. Translated, it gives CASSVVGGGEAEQYF. Combining the CDR3 with reference TRBV9 and TRBJ2-7 gives the whole variable domain DSGVTQTPKHLITATGQRVTLRCSPRSGDLSVYWYQQSLDQGLQFLIQYYNGEERAKGNILERFSAQQFPDLHSELNLSSLELGDSALYFCASSVVGGGEAEQYFGPGTRLTVT.

This chain connects TRBV6-2 or TRBV6-3 to TRBJ1-2, with 7 bases lining up with TRBD1. CDR1 MNHEY and CDR2 SVGEGT come from the germline V gene. With V trimmed by 4 bases and J by 6 bases, 5 bases remained unmatched. The CDR3 is 13 amino acids. CDR3 coding DNA: TGTGCCAGCAGTTCCGGGGACAGACATGGCTACACCTTC. It codes for CASSSGDRHGYTF.

V is TRBV6-6 and J is TRBJ2-2; D is unclear. Trimming took off 2 bases at V and 5 bases at J, with 6 bases between the two ends. There are 13 residues in the CDR3. Germline lookup yields CDR1 MNHNY and CDR2 SVGAGI (reference sequence). CDR3 residues: CASSYQATGELFF. The CDR3 region has the DNA TGTGCCAGCAGTTACCAGGCGACCGGGGAGCTGTTTTTT.

This clone turned up a few times. The chain couples TRBV30 to TRBJ2-1; TRBD2 aligns across 12 bases. The J segment lost 9 bases and the V segment lost 3 bases, leaving 6 bases of the junction unmatched. The CDR3 totals 14 residues. Germline V gene lookup returns CDR1 GTSNPN and CDR2 SVGIG (reference sequence). The CDR3 DNA reads as TGTGCCTGGAGGGGCCCTAGCGGGAGGGGTGAGCAGTTCTTC. This gives the protein CAWRGPSGRGEQFF.

The chain uses TRBV29-1 and TRBJ1-2; 7 bases agree with TRBD1. The CDR3 covers 14 residues. With V trimmed by 7 bases and J by 2 bases, 10 bases remained unmatched. Germline assignment: CDR1 SQVTM and CDR2 ANQGSEA. The CDR3 DNA sequence: TGCAGCGCTGCGGAGGGGACAGCCAACTATGGCTACACCTTC. This gives the protein CSAAEGTANYGYTF.

The CDR3 DNA reads TGTGCCAGCCGGGACAGCTCTAATGAAAAACTGTTTTTT. Translated, it gives CASRDSSNEKLFF. The chain is built from TRBV6-4 and TRBJ1-4, with TRBD1 matching over 7 bases. Looked up from germline, CDR1 is MRHNA and CDR2 is SNTAGT. The V segment lost 8 bases and the J segment 3 bases; nucleotides outside the gene matches: 3. The CDR3 is made up of 13 amino acids.

This chain connects TRBV7-8 to TRBJ1-5; TRBD1 agrees at 7 bases. The CDR3 length is 16 residues. Per the germline V gene, CDR1 is SGHVS and CDR2 is FQNEAQ. With V trimmed by 3 bases and J by 2 bases, 7 bases remained unmatched. CDR3 sequence reads: CASSLERGPGNQPQHF. The CDR3 coding sequence is TGTGCCAGCAGCTTGGAGAGGGGGCCGGGCAATCAGCCCCAGCATTTT.

The rearrangement links TRBV4-1 to TRBJ1-5; D perhaps matches TRBD1 (5 bases). In germline, CDR1 is MGHRA, CDR2 YSYEKL. This CDR3 is 15 amino acids long. V lost 1 base and J 7 bases, leaving 14 bases between the germline ends. CDR3 region: CASSQVQGAGQPQHF. The DNA for the CDR3 is TGCGCCAGCAGCCAAGTTCAGGGTGCAGGACAGCCCCAGCATTTT.

The rearrangement links TRBV11-2 to TRBJ2-5; the D gene is possibly TRBD2 (5 bases). This CDR3 has 13 amino acids. Trimming shortened V by 3 bases and J by 3 bases, and 8 bases separated the two germline ends. CDR1 SGHAT and CDR2 FQNNGV come from the germline V gene. CDR3 region: CASSFWGEETQYF. The CDR3, as DNA: TGTGCCAGCAGCTTTTGGGGAGAAGAGACCCAGTACTTC.

The chain links TRBV4-3 to TRBJ1-1; 7 nucleotides line up with TRBD1. CDR1 LGHNA and CDR2 YSLEER come from the germline V gene. The V and J ends lost 2 bases and 4 bases, in that order; junction bases with no gene match: 4. The CDR3 consists of 14 residues. In DNA form, the CDR3 reads TGCGCCAGCAGCCAACTTACAGGGGTCACTGAAGCTTTCTTT. Protein product: CASSQLTGVTEAFF.

V usage is TRBV18 and J usage is TRBJ1-5; 7 nucleotides align to TRBD1. Germline V lookup: CDR1 KGHSH, CDR2 LQKENI. V trimming: 3 bases; J trimming: 6 bases; junction bases outside the gene matches: 11. This CDR3 contains 16 residues. The CDR3 here is CASSPSHSTGVQPQHF. The CDR3 region has the DNA TGTGCCAGCTCACCGTCACACTCTACAGGGGTTCAGCCCCAGCATTTT.

The chain couples TRBV11-3 to TRBJ2-4, with a weak D call TRBD2 (5 bases). Trimming stripped 1 base from V and 2 bases from J, with 6 bases between. This CDR3 region has 14 residues. Germline V gene sequence: CDR1 SGHNT, CDR2 YENEEA. The CDR3, as DNA: TGTGCCAGCAGCTTAGGAGGGCCCAAAAACATTCAGTACTTC. Translation gives CASSLGGPKNIQYF.

The V gene is TRBV9, the J gene TRBJ1-2; TRBD1 might be the D (5 bases). This CDR3 comprises 13 residues. With 3 bases removed from V and 0 bases from J, the gap between germline ends came to 6 bases. Germline V lookup: CDR1 SGDLS, CDR2 YYNGEE. The CDR3 DNA reads as TGTGCCAGCAGCGGGGGGGCTAACTATGGCTACACCTTC. It yields the protein CASSGGANYGYTF.

V and J are TRBV7-2 and TRBJ2-7; D remains ambiguous. CDR1 and CDR2 (germline): SGHTA, FQGNSA. The CDR3 is 14 amino acids. Trimming removed 2 bases from V and 0 bases from J, with 8 bases in between. The CDR3 spells CASSLSVSSYEQYF. CDR3 nucleotides: TGTGCCAGCAGCTTATCGGTGAGCTCCTACGAGCAGTACTTC.

The chain links TRBV5-6 to TRBJ2-7, with D unclear. The CDR3 extends over 14 amino acids. From germline, CDR1 is SGHDT and CDR2 YYEEEE. V lost 3 bases to trimming and J lost 4 bases, with 14 bases between them. The CDR3 DNA is TGTGCCAGCAGCTCCCGGTTAGCCGATTACGAGCAGTACTTC. Its translation: CASSSRLADYEQYF.

This clone was seen a single time. This rearrangement joins TRBV2 to TRBJ1-5; unclear D gene. Trimming cost V 4 bases and J 2 bases, with 6 bases left between them. Germline V CDR1 and CDR2: SNHLY, FYNNEI. The CDR3 is 13 amino acids. The CDR3 DNA is TGTGCCAGCAGTGTCCAGGGCAATCAGCCCCAGCATTTT. Translated: CASSVQGNQPQHF.

CDR3: CASSQEAGNSNQPQHF. CDR3 nucleotide sequence: TGTGCCAGCAGCCAAGAAGCAGGGAATAGCAATCAGCCCCAGCATTTT. V is TRBV4-2 and J is TRBJ1-5; a possible D gene is TRBD1 (5 bases). The CDR3 sequence is 16 residues long. Germline CDR1 reads LGHNA; CDR2 reads YNFKEQ. Trimming pared 0 bases from V and 0 bases from J, leaving 9 bases between.

The chain combines TRBV3-1 (or the pseudogene TRBV3-2) with TRBJ2-1; 8 nucleotides line up with TRBD2. Germline V gene lookup returns CDR1 LGHDT and CDR2 YNNKEL (reference sequence). The CDR3 spans 17 residues. V lost 0 bases, J lost 1 base, and 5 bases stayed unmatched. The CDR3 is CASSQDWLAGSYNEQFF. The DNA for the CDR3 is TGTGCCAGCAGCCAAGATTGGCTAGCGGGTTCCTACAATGAGCAGTTCTTC.

The sample holds a few counts of this clone. This chain connects TRBV6-2 or TRBV6-3 to TRBJ2-7; D gene uncertain. Germline V gene data show CDR1 as MNHEY and CDR2 as SVGEGT. With 2 bases removed from V and 9 bases from J, the gap between germline ends came to 11 bases. CDR3 length: 12 residues. Written as DNA, the CDR3 is TGTGCCAGCAGTTACCCCCCAGAAGGGCAGTACTTC. Amino acids: CASSYPPEGQYF.

The chain joins TRBV27 to TRBJ2-2; D is ambiguous. CDR1 and CDR2 (germline): MNHEY, SMNVEV (reference sequence). V was clipped by 6 bases and J by 1 base, with 15 bases between them. The CDR3 has 16 amino acids. DNA of the CDR3: TGTGCCAGCAGCATTATCTCGGCAGTGAACACCGGGGAGCTGTTTTTT. It is translated as CASSIISAVNTGELFF.